These 29 T cell receptor beta chains originate from one sample sequenced in a study of graft-versus-host responses after intestinal transplantation. Profiling relied on immunoSEQ multiplex PCR, and the TCRdb table lists in-frame clones only, not all of them. The table records 70,000 to 80,000 clones, about 90% of them present only once. For these TCRs, the target antigens are not known. Here the sequenced sample was unstimulated CD8+ T cells sorted from spleen or lymph node cells, taken before intestinal transplant. The receptors derive from a human donor who received an intestinal transplant.

This rearrangement joins TRBV19 to TRBJ1-5; no clear D. Germline CDR1 reads LNHDA; CDR2 reads SQIVND (reference sequence). This CDR3 region has 15 residues. V lost 3 bases and J lost 5, with 14 bases in between. CDR3 in amino acids: CASSILAARHQPQHF. In DNA form, the CDR3 reads TGTGCCAGTAGTATTTTGGCGGCACGGCATCAGCCCCAGCATTTT.

The chain recombines TRBV7-8 with TRBJ2-6, with D perhaps matching TRBD2 (5 bases). The CDR3 sequence is 15 residues long. Trimming pared 5 bases from V and 1 base from J, leaving 9 bases between. Germline CDR1 is SGHVS and CDR2 is FQNEAQ. The CDR3 loop reads CASSNGVSGANVLTF. In DNA form, the CDR3 reads TGTGCCAGCAGCAACGGGGTATCTGGGGCCAACGTCCTGACTTTC.

The chain carries TRBV6-5 and TRBJ2-2; 9 bases are a match to TRBD2. The CDR3 is 15 amino acids. J lost 6 bases, V lost 7 bases, and 9 bases had no gene match. From germline, CDR1 is MNHEY and CDR2 SVGAGI. The CDR3 DNA reads TGTGCCAGCACCCCCCAGCGGGGGGCGCCCGGGGAGCTGTTTTTT. Translation: CASTPQRGAPGELFF.

This chain links TRBV13 with TRBJ1-4; D gene unclear. The CDR3 is 15 residues long. Looked up from germline, CDR1 is PRHDT and CDR2 is FYEKMQ (reference sequence). V lost 4 bases, J lost 3 bases, and 12 bases lay in between. Here the CDR3 DNA reads TGTGCCAGCAGCTCTGGGAGATCGGCTAATGAAAAACTGTTTTTT. Residues: CASSSGRSANEKLFF.

The V and J genes are TRBV6-6 and TRBJ2-2; the match to TRBD2 covers 7 bases. Germline V gene sequence: CDR1 MNHNY, CDR2 SVGAGI (reference sequence). Trimming at V came to 8 bases and at J to 6 bases, leaving 6 bases not matched to a gene. The CDR3 is 13 residues long. The CDR3 DNA follows: TGTGCCAGCCCCGGGACTATCCCCGGGGAGCTGTTTTTT. Encoded protein: CASPGTIPGELFF.

The chain couples TRBV11-2 to TRBJ1-3; 9 bases fit TRBD1. The CDR3 runs 17 residues. CDR1 is SGHAT, CDR2 FQNNGV, per germline. Trimming cost V 5 bases and J 0 bases; bases outside gene matches: 8. The CDR3 here is CASSATNRGHSGNTIYF. The CDR3 bases are TGTGCCAGCAGCGCAACGAACAGGGGGCACTCTGGAAACACCATATATTTT.

The chain links TRBV25-1 to TRBJ1-4; tentatively, D is TRBD1 (5 bases). The length of the CDR3 is 14 residues. The germline V gene has CDR1 MGHDK and CDR2 SYGVNS. Trimming took 1 base from V and 6 from J, leaving 9 bases between them. The CDR3 sequence: CASSEFGGYEKLFF. In DNA, the CDR3 is TGTGCCAGCAGTGAATTCGGGGGGTATGAAAAACTGTTTTTT. Together with reference TRBV25-1 and TRBJ1-4, the CDR3 gives the full variable domain: EADIYQTPRYLVIGTGKKITLECSQTMGHDKMYWYQQDPGMELHLIHYSYGVNSTEKGDLSSESTVSRIRTEHFPLTLESARPSHTSQYLCASSEFGGYEKLFFGSGTQLSVL.

The chain uses TRBV6-5 and TRBJ2-5, with D possibly TRBD1 on 7 matching bases. The length of the CDR3 is 16 residues. From germline, CDR1 is MNHEY and CDR2 SVGAGI. The V and J ends lost 2 bases and 5 bases respectively, with 18 bases between them. The CDR3 sequence: CASSYGQGGPLETQYF. The CDR3 DNA is TGTGCCAGCAGTTACGGGCAGGGGGGACCCTTGGAGACCCAGTACTTC.

V is TRBV4-1 and J is TRBJ2-2, with D perhaps TRBD2 (7 bases). CDR1 MGHRA and CDR2 YSYEKL come from the germline V gene. V lost 0 bases to trimming and J lost 1 base, with 15 bases between them. The CDR3 has 18 amino acids. The CDR3 DNA is TGCGCCAGCAGCCAAGATTCAGAGGGGGGGCTGAACACCGGGGAGCTGTTTTTT. Translating gives CASSQDSEGGLNTGELFF.

The chain employs TRBV9 and TRBJ1-1; D unclear. CDR1 and CDR2 (germline): SGDLS, YYNGEE. CDR3 length: 13 amino acids. V was clipped by 6 bases and J by 1 base, with 10 bases between them. Here the CDR3 DNA reads TGTGCCAGCACCCCTTCGGGGAACACTGAAGCTTTCTTT. Translating gives CASTPSGNTEAFF.

The chain uses TRBV9 and TRBJ1-2; TRBD1 agrees at 7 bases. The V gene's germline CDR1 is SGDLS and CDR2 YYNGEE. The CDR3 length is 14 residues. The J segment lost 0 bases and the V segment lost 4 bases, leaving 3 bases of the junction unmatched. CDR3 in amino acids: CASSTGQTNYGYTF. The CDR3 bases are TGTGCCAGCAGCACGGGACAGACTAACTATGGCTACACCTTC.

This chain connects TRBV29-1 to TRBJ2-1; 9 bases line up with TRBD2. Germline trimming cut 8 bases from V and 8 bases from J; bases unmatched to any gene: 10. CDR1 is SQVTM, CDR2 ANQGSEA, per germline. The CDR3 totals 13 residues. The CDR3 DNA reads as TGCAGCCTTAATGTAGCGGGGGTTTATGAGCAGTTCTTC. Translated: CSLNVAGVYEQFF.

The chain links TRBV6-6 to TRBJ1-5, with 9 bases that match TRBD1. The CDR3 is 14 amino acids. The V gene's germline CDR1 is MNHNY and CDR2 SVGAGI (reference sequence). With V trimmed by 7 bases and J by 5 bases, 6 bases remained unmatched. The CDR3 DNA reads TGTGCCAGCACCGAGGGACAGGGAGATCAGCCCCAGCATTTT. This encodes CASTEGQGDQPQHF.

This chain uses TRBV9 with TRBJ2-7; 10 nucleotides line up with TRBD1. The junction had 11 bases not matched to a gene; V was cut back by 2 bases and J by 3 bases. This CDR3 comprises 17 residues. CDR1 is SGDLS and CDR2 is YYNGEE in the germline V gene. The CDR3 bases are TGTGCCAGCAGCGTCGAAGGGACAGGGGAAAGCTTCTACGAGCAGTACTTC. This gives the protein CASSVEGTGESFYEQYF.

The gene calls are TRBV10-3 and TRBJ1-5; TRBD1 matches at 9 bases. Germline V gene sequence: CDR1 ENHRY, CDR2 SYGVKD. The CDR3 sequence is 15 residues long. The ends lost 0 bases at V and 7 bases at J; junction bases unmatched: 4. This chain's CDR3 is CAISESRTGEQPQHF. CDR3 nucleotide sequence: TGTGCCATCAGTGAGTCCCGGACAGGGGAGCAGCCCCAGCATTTT.

The chain recombines TRBV9 with TRBJ2-7; no reliable D call. The CDR3 sequence is 14 residues long. Trimming removed 0 bases from V and 2 bases from J, with 9 bases in between. Looked up from germline, CDR1 is SGDLS and CDR2 is YYNGEE. The CDR3 protein is CASSVDLATYEQYF. The CDR3 DNA reads TGTGCCAGCAGCGTAGACCTGGCCACCTACGAGCAGTACTTC.

This clone turned up a few times. This rearrangement joins TRBV18 to TRBJ2-5; TRBD2 aligns across 8 bases. The junction had 9 bases not matched to a gene; V was cut back by 2 bases and J by 1 base. CDR1 and CDR2 from the germline V gene are KGHSH and LQKENI. CDR3 length: 17 amino acids. The CDR3 coding sequence is TGTGCCAGCTCACCATCCGAGGCGGGGGGCAGCCAAGAGACCCAGTACTTC. Translating it yields CASSPSEAGGSQETQYF.

The rearrangement joins TRBV7-2 to TRBJ2-7, with 11 positions matching TRBD2. The ends lost 5 bases at V and 3 bases at J; junction bases unmatched: 18. Germline-derived CDR1 and CDR2 are SGHTA and FQGNSA. CDR3 length: 19 amino acids. CDR3 residues: CASSPPRGASGGPDYEQYF. Here the CDR3 DNA reads TGTGCCAGCAGCCCGCCCCGGGGGGCTAGCGGGGGGCCTGACTACGAGCAGTACTTC.

This chain joins TRBV5-4 and TRBJ2-5; D unresolved. Looked up from germline, CDR1 is SGHNT and CDR2 is YYREEE (reference sequence). The CDR3 is made up of 13 amino acids. V lost 4 bases to trimming and J lost 1 base, with 8 bases between them. CDR3 protein: CASSHDSQETQYF. Here the CDR3 DNA reads TGTGCCAGCAGCCACGACTCCCAAGAGACCCAGTACTTC. The whole variable domain, remainder taken from reference TRBV5-4 and TRBJ2-5, is ETGVTQSPTHLIKTRGQQVTLRCSSQSGHNTVSWYQQALGQGPQFIFQYYREEENGRGNFPPRFSGLQFPNYSSELNVNALELDDSALYLCASSHDSQETQYFGPGTRLLVL.

V and J are TRBV6-5 and TRBJ2-6, with a weak D call TRBD1 (5 bases). Germline V gene sequence: CDR1 MNHEY, CDR2 SVGAGI. The CDR3 has 15 amino acids. The V end lost 6 bases, the J end lost 3 bases, and 12 bases lay between the germline ends. The CDR3 DNA sequence: TGTGCCAGCAGCTCCCGACAGCTTGGGGCCAACGTCCTGACTTTC. As protein: CASSSRQLGANVLTF.

The chain couples TRBV5-1 to TRBJ1-5, with unresolved D. Germline loops: CDR1 SGHRS, CDR2 YFSETQ. The CDR3 totals 11 residues. Between the trimmed V and J ends, which lost 4 bases and 5 bases, there was a span of 4 bases. CDR3 nucleotide sequence: TGCGCCAGCAGCCTACATCAGCCCCAGCATTTT. This codes for CASSLHQPQHF.

This clone has only one observation. The V gene is TRBV4-1, the J gene TRBJ2-4; 15 bases match TRBD2. The germline V gene encodes CDR1 MGHRA and CDR2 YSYEKL. V trimming: 4 bases; J trimming: 0 bases; junction bases outside the gene matches: 4. This CDR3 comprises 18 residues. CDR3 DNA sequence: TGCGCCAGCAGCCCGGGACTAGCGGGGGGCCCAGCCAAAAACATTCAGTACTTC. Its protein product is CASSPGLAGGPAKNIQYF.

This clone was detected only once. The CDR3: CASSQDRFNQPQHF. CDR3 nucleotides: TGCGCCAGCAGCCAAGACAGGTTCAATCAGCCCCAGCATTTT. The V call is TRBV4-1, the J call TRBJ1-5; D is undetermined. Trimming took off 0 bases at V and 3 bases at J, with 6 bases between the two ends. The CDR3 runs to 14 residues. Germline V gene lookup returns CDR1 MGHRA and CDR2 YSYEKL.

The rearrangement joins TRBV19 to TRBJ1-5; D unresolved. The CDR3 length is 14 residues. CDR1 and CDR2 from the germline V gene are LNHDA and SQIVND (reference sequence). V lost 8 bases and J 1 base, leaving 12 bases between the germline ends. In nucleotides, the CDR3 is TGTGCCAGTGGAGGTGAACCAAGCAATCAGCCCCAGCATTTT. Residues: CASGGEPSNQPQHF.

J is TRBJ2-2 and V is TRBV9; maybe TRBD2 (6 bases). This CDR3 comprises 15 residues. The V gene's germline CDR1 is SGDLS and CDR2 YYNGEE. Trimming took off 3 bases at V and 0 bases at J, with 9 bases between the two ends. CDR3 bases: TGTGCCAGCAGCGCACTAGCTACGAACACCGGGGAGCTGTTTTTT. Protein product: CASSALATNTGELFF.

This chain joins TRBV11-2 and TRBJ1-5, with no clear D. Germline CDR1 and CDR2: SGHAT and FQNNGV. Trimming stripped 1 base from V and 0 bases from J, with 7 bases between. This CDR3 is built from 15 residues. The CDR3 DNA reads as TGTGCCAGCAGCTTAGGAGGGCTTAGCAATCAGCCCCAGCATTTT. Its translation is CASSLGGLSNQPQHF.

This clone was detected only once. This chain connects TRBV7-8 to TRBJ1-2, with TRBD1 matching over 8 bases. The trim removed 5 bases at V and 4 bases at J, leaving 6 bases unmatched. The CDR3 is made up of 14 amino acids. Per germline, CDR1 SGHVS and CDR2 FQNEAQ. CDR3 in DNA: TGTGCCAGCAGCCCCCCGGGACAGGCCTATGGCTACACCTTC. This encodes CASSPPGQAYGYTF.

The table lists this clone with a count of one. The V and J genes are TRBV2 and TRBJ2-5; 7 positions match TRBD2. Germline CDR1 reads SNHLY; CDR2 reads FYNNEI. With V trimmed by 2 bases and J by 5 bases, 8 bases remained unmatched. This CDR3 is built from 15 residues. The CDR3: CASSEFRGGGETQYF. The CDR3 DNA is TGTGCCAGCAGTGAATTTCGCGGGGGAGGGGAGACCCAGTACTTC.

The chain carries TRBV4-1 and TRBJ2-2, with D maybe TRBD2 (5 bases). This CDR3 has 21 amino acids. The V end was cut by 0 bases, the J end by 8 bases, with 31 bases between. The germline V gene encodes CDR1 MGHRA and CDR2 YSYEKL. CDR3 in amino acids: CASSQEVPGSGAISPLGELFF. CDR3 bases: TGCGCCAGCAGCCAAGAGGTTCCGGGATCAGGAGCCATTAGTCCCTTGGGGGAGCTGTTTTTT.